What follows are 13 T cell receptor beta chains derived from one specimen sequenced in a study of early T cells in non-severe SARS-CoV-2 infection (dated by TCRdb to the early 2020s). The library relied on 5' RACE. Sequenced on a NextSeq 500. TCRdb trimmed the raw reads at Q25, called clones with MiXCR and kept productive beta chains. Entries are consolidated by CDR3 protein sequence, retaining the most common genes and DNA. This sample comprises some 55,000 distinct CDR3 sequences, over 9.5% of them detected only once. Of the sample, 2.9% falls within the top ten clones. The sequenced material came from whole blood. These receptors came from an adult who was a healthcare worker with PCR-confirmed SARS-CoV-2 infection or an uninfected control (not recorded which).

A note on this clonotype: One base away lies a much larger clone, so this may be a sequencing read error. The chain combines TRBV11-2 with TRBJ2-1, with D possibly matching TRBD1 (5 bases). From germline, CDR1 is SGHAT and CDR2 FQNNGV. CDR3 length: 12 residues. Deletions cut 5 bases from V and 8 bases from J, with 10 bases between. DNA of the CDR3: TGTGCCAGCAGCGGGGCCTCCGATGAGCAGTTCTTC. Translated: CASSGASDEQFF. The full variable domain, its missing parts supplied by reference TRBV11-2 and TRBJ2-1, is EAGVAQSPRYKIIEKRQSVAFWCNPISGHATLYWYQQILGQGPKLLIQFQNNGVVDDSQLPKDRFSAERLKGVDSTLKIQPAKLEDSAVYLCASSGASDEQFFGPGTRLTVL.

This clonotype was seen many times. The V call is TRBV29-1, the J call TRBJ1-1, with D possibly TRBD1 on 6 matching bases. Germline-derived CDR1 and CDR2 are SQVTM and ANQGSEA. Trimming left V 7 bases short and J 2 bases short, with 14 bases between. This CDR3 comprises 13 residues. The CDR3 here is CSAGHGINTEAFF. In DNA, the CDR3 is TGCAGCGCGGGACACGGGATAAACACTGAAGCTTTCTTT.

Ten or more counts support this clonotype. This chain joins TRBV7-9 and TRBJ1-4; no definite D call. V was clipped by 2 bases and J by 10 bases, with 11 bases between them. CDR1 and CDR2 from the germline V gene are SEHNR and FQNEAQ (reference sequence). The CDR3 loop spans 13 amino acids. The CDR3 loop is CASSLTGSRKLFF. The CDR3 bases are TGTGCCAGCAGCTTAACGGGTTCCAGAAAACTGTTTTTT.

The chain recombines TRBV29-1 with TRBJ2-6, with D perhaps TRBD1 or TRBD2 (5 bases each). CDR1 is SQVTM, CDR2 ANQGSEA, per germline. V lost 6 bases and J lost 0, with 12 bases in between. The CDR3 runs 15 residues. The CDR3 spells CSVGTQNSGANVLTF. The DNA for the CDR3 is TGCAGCGTGGGGACGCAAAACTCTGGGGCCAACGTCCTGACTTTC.

This clonotype was detected ten times or more. V gene TRBV9 combines with J gene TRBJ1-2; no clear D gene. The CDR3 runs 12 residues. Germline CDR1 is SGDLS and CDR2 is YYNGEE. Trimming removed 4 bases from V and 7 bases from J, with 11 bases in between. The CDR3 sequence: CASSLTRSGYTF. In DNA, the CDR3 is TGTGCCAGCAGCCTTACGAGGAGTGGCTACACCTTC.

This clonotype occurred many times. This chain links TRBV7-9 with TRBJ1-4; D is unclear. Trimming removed 5 bases from V and 1 base from J, with 11 bases in between. Germline V gene sequence: CDR1 SEHNR, CDR2 FQNEAQ (reference sequence). The CDR3 consists of 15 residues. The CDR3 sequence is CASSRRLLTNEKLFF. The CDR3 bases are TGTGCCAGCAGCCGTCGACTCCTAACTAATGAAAAACTGTTTTTT.

This clonotype was counted at least ten times. V is TRBV29-1 and J is TRBJ1-5, with 8 bases lining up with TRBD1. After removal of 6 bases from V and 4 bases from J, the junction contained 5 bases not matched to a gene. The CDR3 totals 13 residues. Germline CDR1 and CDR2: SQVTM and ANQGSEA. Here the CDR3 reads CSVGQGGNQPQHF. The DNA for the CDR3 is TGCAGCGTCGGACAGGGAGGGAATCAGCCCCAGCATTTT.

The sample holds many counts of this clonotype. The genes are TRBV20-1 and TRBJ2-6; 9 nucleotides agree with TRBD1. The CDR3 covers 18 residues. Germline CDR1 DFQATT, CDR2 SNEGSKA (reference sequence). Trimming removed 6 bases from V and 1 base from J; junction bases left unmatched: 13. DNA for the CDR3: TGCAGTGCCAACACACAGGGGGCGCGAATGTCTGGGGCCAACGTCCTGACTTTC. Protein product: CSANTQGARMSGANVLTF.

The table lists this clonotype with a few counts. This CDR3 is CASSLATPRPGTDTQYF. As DNA, the CDR3 is TGTGCCAGCAGCTTGGCTACTCCCCGGCCGGGAACAGATACGCAGTATTTT. V is TRBV7-9 and J is TRBJ2-3; D is perhaps TRBD2 (5 bases). The ends were cut back, 3 bases at V and 3 bases at J, with 19 bases in the middle. The CDR3 loop spans 17 amino acids. From germline, CDR1 is SEHNR and CDR2 FQNEAQ (reference sequence).

This clonotype was observed a few times. The gene calls are TRBV12-3 or TRBV12-4 and TRBJ2-7; 8 bases map to TRBD2. The J segment lost 0 bases and the V segment lost 3 bases, leaving 4 bases of the junction unmatched. The CDR3 length is 15 residues. The chain's CDR3 is CASSFGGGYSYEQYF. CDR3 bases: TGTGCCAGCAGTTTCGGCGGGGGGTACTCCTACGAGCAGTACTTC.

This clonotype turned up a few times. CDR3 nucleotide sequence: TGCAGCGGGGGGGGAACTGAAGCTTTCTTT. Its protein is CSGGGTEAFF. This rearrangement joins TRBV29-1 to TRBJ1-1; D is perhaps TRBD1 (5 bases). This CDR3 comprises 10 residues. V lost 7 bases and J lost 5, with 8 bases in between. Germline V gene sequence: CDR1 SQVTM, CDR2 ANQGSEA.

The chain couples TRBV20-1 to TRBJ1-5; D not resolved. CDR3 length: 12 amino acids. Germline V gene lookup returns CDR1 DFQATT and CDR2 SNEGSKA (reference sequence). V was pared by 2 bases and J by 5 bases, with 7 bases between. CDR3 in amino acids: CSARRKDQPQHF. In nucleotides, the CDR3 is TGCAGTGCTAGACGTAAAGATCAGCCCCAGCATTTT.

This clonotype is a singleton in its sample. The chain joins TRBV20-1 to TRBJ2-7; TRBD2 matches 12 bases. Trimming took 7 bases from V and 4 from J; bases not matched to a gene: 11. The CDR3 runs to 15 residues. CDR1 DFQATT and CDR2 SNEGSKA come from the germline V gene (reference sequence). The CDR3 reads CSVDLAGGPSYEQYF. CDR3 bases: TGCAGTGTCGATCTAGCGGGAGGGCCTTCTTACGAGCAGTACTTC.